These 20 T cell receptor beta chains came from one sample sequenced in a study of OX40 agonist ivuxolimab in advanced cancers. Method: immunoSEQ multiplex PCR; TCRdb's copy keeps in-frame clones and lacks some. This sample has some 16,000 clones, with 75% to 90% found just once. The sequenced sample was CD4+ or CD8+ T cells sorted from blood, obtained in a trial of the OX40 agonist ivuxolimab. The origin of the receptors is an adult with an advanced solid tumor such as melanoma, head and neck, liver or kidney cancer.

The rearrangement links TRBV27 to TRBJ2-1; TRBD2 might be the D (5 bases). CDR1 and CDR2 from the germline V gene are MNHEY and SMNVEV (reference sequence). This CDR3 spans 9 amino acids. As DNA, the CDR3 is TGTGCGGCGGGTAATGAGCAGTTCTTC. Amino acids: CAAGNEQFF.

J is TRBJ2-2 and V is TRBV7-2, with 8 nucleotides matching TRBD2. Germline-derived CDR1 and CDR2 are SGHTA and FQGNSA. The V segment lost 5 bases and the J segment 7 bases; nucleotides outside the gene matches: 9. The CDR3 is 15 residues long. CDR3 sequence reads: CASSPAGVVGGELFF. CDR3 nucleotides: TGTGCCAGCAGCCCAGCGGGAGTCGTGGGCGGGGAGCTGTTTTTT.

The chain carries TRBV29-1 and TRBJ2-3, with D perhaps TRBD1 (5 bases). CDR1 is SQVTM and CDR2 is ANQGSEA in the germline V gene. Trimming removed 6 bases from V and 3 bases from J, with 13 bases in between. This CDR3 has 13 amino acids. Here the CDR3 reads CSVARGGTDTQYF. The CDR3, as DNA: TGCAGCGTGGCAAGGGGTGGGACAGATACGCAGTATTTT.

J is TRBJ2-2 and V is TRBV11-1; a weak D match, TRBD2 (6 bases). The CDR3 sequence is 14 residues long. Trimming took off 5 bases at V and 6 bases at J, with 13 bases between the two ends. CDR1 is SGHAT and CDR2 is FQDESV in the germline V gene (reference sequence). Written as DNA, the CDR3 is TGTGCCAGCAGCCAGACTAGGGCGGCCGGGGAGCTGTTTTTT. Protein: CASSQTRAAGELFF.

The V call is TRBV19, the J call TRBJ1-6; no clear D gene. The germline V gene encodes CDR1 LNHDA and CDR2 SQIVND (reference sequence). The V end lost 0 bases, the J end lost 6 bases, and 9 bases lay between the germline ends. This CDR3 has 15 amino acids. CDR3 nucleotide sequence: TGTGCCAGTAGTATAGAGCAACGGTTTAATTCACCCCTCCACTTT. Translated, it gives CASSIEQRFNSPLHF.

The genes are TRBV6-5 and TRBJ2-2, with 7 bases fitting TRBD2. The CDR3 runs 13 residues. Germline V gene data show CDR1 as MNHEY and CDR2 as SVGAGI. V dropped 5 bases and J dropped 5; count of bases not matched to a gene: 2. The CDR3 protein is CASSPGGTGELFF. The CDR3 region has the DNA TGTGCCAGCAGTCCCGGGGGGACCGGGGAGCTGTTTTTT.

The chain employs TRBV6-6 and TRBJ2-5; D is unclear. This CDR3 is built from 12 residues. V was cut by 7 bases and J by 0 bases, with 6 bases left in between. The germline gives CDR1 MNHNY, CDR2 SVGAGI (reference sequence). CDR3 DNA: TGTGCCAGCAAGATGTACCAAGAGACCCAGTACTTC. It encodes CASKMYQETQYF.

The chain uses TRBV4-2 and TRBJ1-1; TRBD1 aligns across 11 bases. The trim removed 1 base at V and 7 bases at J, leaving 8 bases unmatched. Germline V gene lookup returns CDR1 LGHNA and CDR2 YNFKEQ. This CDR3 is 16 amino acids long. The CDR3 protein is CASSQASGQGDHEAFF. In nucleotides, the CDR3 is TGTGCCAGCAGCCAAGCGTCGGGACAGGGGGACCATGAAGCTTTCTTT.

The V gene is TRBV7-9, the J gene TRBJ1-1, with TRBD1 matching 7 bases. Germline CDR1 is SEHNR and CDR2 is FQNEAQ (reference sequence). The CDR3 contains 14 residues. V gave up 7 bases and J gave up 1 base; unmatched junction bases: 6. The CDR3 here is CASTSDRRNTEAFF. The CDR3 DNA sequence: TGTGCCAGCACCTCGGACAGGAGGAACACTGAAGCTTTCTTT.

In its sample, this clone was seen once. The chain couples TRBV30 to TRBJ2-7, with TRBD2 identical over 9 bases. The V gene's germline CDR1 is GTSNPN and CDR2 SVGIG (reference sequence). The J segment lost 2 bases and the V segment lost 1 base, leaving 12 bases of the junction unmatched. The CDR3 is 17 amino acids. In nucleotides, the CDR3 is TGTGCCTGGAGTGCTCCCCCCCGACTAGCGGTTACCTACGAGCAGTACTTC. Translated: CAWSAPPRLAVTYEQYF.

V and J are TRBV19 and TRBJ2-7; 8 nucleotides line up with TRBD2. V lost 5 bases and J lost 5; bases outside the gene matches: 14. The CDR3 covers 16 residues. The germline CDR1 and CDR2 sequences are LNHDA and SQIVND (reference sequence). The CDR3 loop reads CASSSGGSGGRNEQYF. The CDR3 bases are TGTGCCAGTAGTTCTGGTGGGAGCGGGGGTAGGAACGAGCAGTACTTC.

The rearrangement links TRBV5-5 to TRBJ2-1, with 7 bases aligning to TRBD1. This CDR3 has 15 amino acids. Germline V gene data show CDR1 as SGHKS and CDR2 as YYEKEE (reference sequence). The V gene end was trimmed by 2 bases and the J gene end by 7 bases; junction bases not matched to a gene: 9. The CDR3 protein is CASSLGDSPGNEQFF. The DNA for the CDR3 is TGTGCCAGCAGCTTAGGGGACAGCCCTGGGAATGAGCAGTTCTTC.

The chain has TRBV4-1 and TRBJ2-5, with a weak D call TRBD1 (7 bases). V lost 0 bases, J lost 5 bases, and 16 bases lay in between. Germline V CDR1 and CDR2: MGHRA, YSYEKL. The CDR3 is 16 residues long. For the CDR3, the DNA is TGCGCCAGCAGCCAAGAGGAGGGGACAGAAATGGAGACCCAGTACTTC. It encodes CASSQEEGTEMETQYF.

This chain links TRBV7-6 with TRBJ2-5, with a weak D call TRBD2 (6 bases). CDR1 is SGHVS and CDR2 is FNYEAQ in the germline V gene. The CDR3 is 14 amino acids. V was pared by 3 bases and J by 11 bases, with 19 bases between. The CDR3 sequence is CASSLSMSPGGQYF. The DNA of the CDR3 is TGTGCCAGCAGCTTGAGTATGAGCCCTGGAGGGCAGTACTTC.

The table lists this clone with a few counts. V gene TRBV7-9 combines with J gene TRBJ2-2; tentatively, D is TRBD2 (5 bases). V was trimmed by 8 bases and J by 4 bases, leaving 14 bases between them. The CDR3 length is 14 residues. The germline CDR1 and CDR2 sequences are SEHNR and FQNEAQ (reference sequence). For the CDR3, the DNA is TGTGCCAGCTCCAGAAGCGGCGGCACCGGGGAGCTGTTTTTT. This codes for CASSRSGGTGELFF.

The V gene is TRBV4-1, the J gene TRBJ1-3; a possible D gene is TRBD1 (5 bases). This CDR3 spans 15 amino acids. Germline V gene data show CDR1 as MGHRA and CDR2 as YSYEKL. V was trimmed by 0 bases and J by 1 base, leaving 7 bases between them. The CDR3 here is CASSQDRGSGNTIYF. The CDR3 DNA reads as TGCGCCAGCAGCCAAGATCGGGGGTCTGGAAACACCATATATTTT.

The V and J genes are TRBV28 and TRBJ2-5; perhaps TRBD2 as D (5 bases). Trimming cost V 4 bases and J 1 base, with 10 bases left between them. CDR1 is MDHEN, CDR2 SYDVKM, per germline. The CDR3 has 14 amino acids. As DNA, the CDR3 is TGTGCCAGCAGTTCTCGGACTGCCCAAGAGACCCAGTACTTC. Residues: CASSSRTAQETQYF.

The chain combines TRBV29-1 with TRBJ2-6; D tentatively fits TRBD1 or TRBD2 (5 bases each). Germline loops: CDR1 SQVTM, CDR2 ANQGSEA. Trimming pared 4 bases from V and 0 bases from J, leaving 7 bases between. The CDR3 totals 14 residues. CDR3 sequence reads: CSVGDLSGANVLTF. The CDR3 DNA reads TGCAGCGTTGGGGACCTCTCTGGGGCCAACGTCCTGACTTTC.

This sequence joins TRBV11-2 and TRBJ1-4; no reliable D call. Germline-derived CDR1 and CDR2 are SGHAT and FQNNGV. Trimming left V 5 bases short and J 0 bases short, with 7 bases between. This CDR3 is built from 14 residues. CDR3 region: CASSVPATNEKLFF. The DNA for the CDR3 is TGTGCCAGCAGCGTCCCTGCAACTAATGAAAAACTGTTTTTT. Drawing the rest from reference TRBV11-2 and TRBJ1-4, the complete variable domain is EAGVAQSPRYKIIEKRQSVAFWCNPISGHATLYWYQQILGQGPKLLIQFQNNGVVDDSQLPKDRFSAERLKGVDSTLKIQPAKLEDSAVYLCASSVPATNEKLFFGSGTQLSVL.

The chain has TRBV7-6 and TRBJ2-5; TRBD2 is a possible D gene (5 bases). Germline CDR1 and CDR2: SGHVS and FNYEAQ. The CDR3 contains 16 residues. The V end was cut by 0 bases, the J end by 1 base, with 12 bases between. CDR3 nucleotide sequence: TGTGCCAGCAGCTTAGCTCGCGCGAGCGGCCAAGAGACCCAGTACTTC. Translation: CASSLARASGQETQYF.